These 27 T cell receptor beta chains share one sample of origin, sequenced in a study of control samples from healthy donors and cancer patients. Assay: immunoSEQ multiplex PCR; the TCRdb copy retains only in-frame clones and omits some. The sample contains some 130,000 clones, roughly 92% of which appear only once. Sequenced: blood. All receptors derive from a man aged 18 to 30 in good health.

There are a few counts of this clone. The J gene is TRBJ2-2, the V gene TRBV5-5, with TRBD2 identical over 7 bases. Per the germline V gene, CDR1 is SGHKS and CDR2 is YYEKEE (reference sequence). This CDR3 spans 13 amino acids. V gave up 4 bases and J gave up 6 bases; unmatched junction bases: 3. The CDR3 coding sequence is TGTGCCAGCAGCGGGAGGGTGGCCGGGGAGCTGTTTTTT. Protein sequence: CASSGRVAGELFF.

The chain couples TRBV6-4 to TRBJ1-1; no clear D. Germline CDR1 reads MRHNA; CDR2 reads SNTAGT. Between the trimmed V and J ends, which lost 0 bases and 7 bases, there was a span of 9 bases. The CDR3 sequence is 13 residues long. Written as DNA, the CDR3 is TGTGCCAGCAGTGACTCTCTGGACGGTGAAGCTTTCTTT. Its translation: CASSDSLDGEAFF.

The chain joins TRBV15 to TRBJ1-5, with D unclear. V was cut by 0 bases and J by 2 bases, with 14 bases left in between. Germline V gene lookup returns CDR1 LNHNV and CDR2 YYDKDF (reference sequence). The CDR3 contains 17 residues. CDR3 sequence reads: CATSRDRIGDGNQPQHF. The CDR3 nucleotides are TGTGCCACCAGCAGAGATCGTATCGGTGACGGCAATCAGCCCCAGCATTTT.

V and J are TRBV19 and TRBJ2-3, with no clear D. This CDR3 has 13 amino acids. Germline lookup yields CDR1 LNHDA and CDR2 SQIVND (reference sequence). Trimming shortened V by 7 bases and J by 3 bases, and 11 bases separated the two germline ends. CDR3 nucleotide sequence: TGTGCCAGTACCGGCACTGGGACAGATACGCAGTATTTT. This translates into CASTGTGTDTQYF. Combining the CDR3 with reference TRBV19 and TRBJ2-3 gives the whole variable domain DGGITQSPKYLFRKEGQNVTLSCEQNLNHDAMYWYRQDPGQGLRLIYYSQIVNDFQKGDIAEGYSVSREKKESFPLTVTSAQKNPTAFYLCASTGTGTDTQYFGPGTRLTVL.

The chain combines TRBV4-1 with TRBJ2-7; TRBD2 matches 8 bases. Germline V lookup: CDR1 MGHRA, CDR2 YSYEKL. The CDR3 spans 15 residues. J lost 1 base, V lost 1 base, and 3 bases had no gene match. For the CDR3, the DNA is TGCGCCAGCAGCCAAGTACTAGCGGTGTCCTACGAGCAGTACTTC. Translating it yields CASSQVLAVSYEQYF.

J is TRBJ2-7 and V is TRBV21-1; the table's D call of TRBD1 was not tested on the DNA. TRBV21-1 is an annotated pseudogene. The CDR3 spans 15 residues. The CDR3, as DNA: TGTGCCAGCAGCAAAGGGGGGCCAAACTCCTACGAGCAGTACTTC. Encoded protein: CASSKGGPNSYEQYF.

This chain uses TRBV30 with TRBJ2-5; D gene uncertain. CDR3 length: 12 amino acids. With 1 base removed from V and 4 bases from J, the gap between germline ends came to 7 bases. Germline-derived CDR1 and CDR2 are GTSNPN and SVGIG (reference sequence). CDR3 DNA: TGTGCCTGGAGTGCACAGCGAGAGACCCAGTACTTC. Translated, it gives CAWSAQRETQYF.

The gene calls are TRBV2 and TRBJ2-7; the match to TRBD2 covers 7 bases. CDR3 size: 14 residues. V dropped 3 bases and J dropped 4; count of bases not matched to a gene: 6. The V gene's germline CDR1 is SNHLY and CDR2 FYNNEI. The CDR3 is CASSESSGEYEQYF. CDR3 in DNA: TGTGCCAGCAGTGAGTCCAGCGGGGAGTACGAGCAGTACTTC.

The chain has TRBV19 and TRBJ1-6; TRBD1 matches at 10 bases. V lost 5 bases, J lost 8 bases, and 9 bases stayed unmatched. Per germline, CDR1 LNHDA and CDR2 SQIVND (reference sequence). The CDR3 totals 16 residues. DNA for the CDR3: TGTGCCAGTAGTGTTCATACCGGGACAGGGGATTCACCCCTCCACTTT. This sequence encodes CASSVHTGTGDSPLHF.

The J gene is TRBJ2-3, the V gene TRBV9, with TRBD2 identical over 7 bases. The CDR3 spans 13 residues. The V gene's germline CDR1 is SGDLS and CDR2 YYNGEE. V shed 3 bases, J shed 6 bases, and the junction held 4 bases outside the gene matches. The CDR3 spells CASSAGLVDTQYF. CDR3 sequence (DNA): TGTGCCAGCAGCGCCGGACTAGTGGATACGCAGTATTTT.

The chain employs TRBV14 and TRBJ1-4, with D possibly TRBD1 on 5 matching bases. Trimming removed 4 bases at V and 4 bases at J, with 19 bases between. This CDR3 has 17 residues. CDR1 and CDR2 (germline): SGHDN, FVKESK. The CDR3 here is CASSRLMGGTVNEKLFF. The CDR3 DNA is TGTGCCAGCAGCCGACTTATGGGAGGGACGGTTAATGAAAAACTGTTTTTT.

In this sample, this clone turned up a few times. The chain uses TRBV19 and TRBJ2-2; TRBD2 might be the D (6 bases). Germline V gene data show CDR1 as LNHDA and CDR2 as SQIVND (reference sequence). The CDR3 covers 15 residues. V was cut by 5 bases and J by 2 bases, with 12 bases left in between. Here the CDR3 DNA reads TGTGCCAGTAGTGTTGGGGGGTTTAACACCGGGGAGCTGTTTTTT. It codes for CASSVGGFNTGELFF.

The chain combines TRBV19 with TRBJ2-3; 11 nucleotides match TRBD1. Germline CDR1 reads LNHDA; CDR2 reads SQIVND (reference sequence). This CDR3 is 18 amino acids long. V lost 5 bases, J lost 6 bases, and 16 bases stayed unmatched. DNA of the CDR3: TGTGCCAGTAGTGGAACTCCCGGGACAGGGGGGAGCATGGATACGCAGTATTTT. Translated, it gives CASSGTPGTGGSMDTQYF.

This clone was seen a few times. This sequence joins TRBV5-6 and TRBJ2-2, with D unresolved. Trimming took off 4 bases at V and 6 bases at J, with 7 bases between the two ends. CDR1 and CDR2 from the germline V gene are SGHDT and YYEEEE. This CDR3 region has 12 residues. CDR3 sequence reads: CASSIWAGELFF. The CDR3 DNA sequence: TGTGCCAGCAGCATTTGGGCCGGGGAGCTGTTTTTT.

The V and J genes are TRBV9 and TRBJ2-5; perhaps D is TRBD1 or TRBD2 (5 bases each). V lost 3 bases and J 1 base, leaving 19 bases between the germline ends. This CDR3 is built from 17 residues. Germline V gene lookup returns CDR1 SGDLS and CDR2 YYNGEE. CDR3 bases: TGTGCCAGCAGCGACGGGACCGTCCCCGCGGGCCAAGAGACCCAGTACTTC. Its protein is CASSDGTVPAGQETQYF.

The chain combines TRBV9 with TRBJ2-4, with unresolved D. Trimming took 0 bases from V and 6 from J, leaving 10 bases between them. Germline CDR1 is SGDLS and CDR2 is YYNGEE. The CDR3 is 14 residues long. The CDR3 is CASSVDPKGNIQYF. The CDR3 nucleotides read TGTGCCAGCAGCGTAGACCCGAAGGGAAACATTCAGTACTTC.

This rearrangement joins TRBV30 to TRBJ1-3, with no clear D. The germline V gene has CDR1 GTSNPN and CDR2 SVGIG (reference sequence). CDR3 length: 13 amino acids. The V gene lost 8 bases and the J gene lost 4 bases, with 15 bases spanning the gap. CDR3 in amino acids: CAVSKGVGNTIYF. CDR3 bases: TGTGCCGTCAGTAAGGGAGTCGGAAACACCATATATTTT.

This sequence joins TRBV9 and TRBJ2-3; D is tentatively TRBD1 or TRBD2 (6 bases each). Trimming cost V 0 bases and J 5 bases, with 10 bases left between them. The germline gives CDR1 SGDLS, CDR2 YYNGEE. This CDR3 spans 14 amino acids. CDR3 DNA: TGTGCCAGCAGCGTAGAAGGGGGAGGAGATACGCAGTATTTT. It specifies CASSVEGGGDTQYF.

The gene calls are TRBV4-2 and TRBJ2-4; 8 nucleotides agree with TRBD2. Looked up from germline, CDR1 is LGHNA and CDR2 is YNFKEQ. V was clipped by 3 bases and J by 9 bases; unmatched bases: 28. The CDR3 covers 21 residues. The CDR3 region has the DNA TGTGCCAGCAGCCACGCCCCCCTTCCGGGGACTAGGCGCCCGATAACCCGCATTCAGTACTTC. Translating gives CASSHAPLPGTRRPITRIQYF.

The gene calls are TRBV3-1 (or the pseudogene TRBV3-2) and TRBJ2-3; perhaps TRBD2 as D (5 bases). CDR1 is LGHDT and CDR2 is YNNKEL in the germline V gene (reference sequence). This CDR3 is built from 13 residues. Trimming took 4 bases from V and 5 from J, leaving 10 bases between them. For the CDR3, the DNA is TGTGCCAGCAGCCTAGGAGAGGGAGATACGCAGTATTTT. This encodes CASSLGEGDTQYF.

V usage is TRBV11-2 and J usage is TRBJ2-7; D remains ambiguous. CDR3 length equals 15 residues. Looked up from germline, CDR1 is SGHAT and CDR2 is FQNNGV. V was shortened by 6 bases and J by 0 bases, with 15 bases between the two germline ends. This chain's CDR3 is CASSPQFGVSYEQYF. The CDR3 DNA reads as TGTGCCAGCAGTCCCCAGTTTGGGGTCTCCTACGAGCAGTACTTC.

The V and J genes are TRBV4-1 and TRBJ1-1; maybe TRBD1 (5 bases). This CDR3 region has 16 residues. Trimming took off 5 bases at V and 1 base at J, with 17 bases between the two ends. CDR1 MGHRA and CDR2 YSYEKL come from the germline V gene. The CDR3 sequence is CASSWDSVRGNTEAFF. The CDR3 coding sequence is TGCGCCAGCAGCTGGGACTCAGTTAGGGGGAACACTGAAGCTTTCTTT.

V usage is TRBV9 and J usage is TRBJ2-1; no firm D call. Germline V lookup: CDR1 SGDLS, CDR2 YYNGEE. Trimming took off 0 bases at V and 8 bases at J, with 9 bases between the two ends. CDR3 length equals 13 residues. The CDR3 region is CASSVAPVDEQFF. The CDR3 nucleotides read TGTGCCAGCAGCGTAGCCCCGGTGGATGAGCAGTTCTTC.

The CDR3 loop is CASSLNLAGGPRGTGELFF. CDR3 nucleotides: TGCGCCAGCAGCTTGAACCTAGCGGGGGGACCGCGAGGCACCGGGGAGCTGTTTTTT. The gene calls are TRBV5-1 and TRBJ2-2; TRBD2 aligns across 11 bases. With V trimmed by 1 base and J by 4 bases, 12 bases remained unmatched. From germline, CDR1 is SGHRS and CDR2 YFSETQ. The CDR3 spans 19 residues.

The chain joins TRBV5-1 to TRBJ2-2, with D uncertain. This CDR3 region has 18 residues. V gave up 0 bases and J gave up 4 bases, with 19 bases separating them. Germline V gene sequence: CDR1 SGHRS, CDR2 YFSETQ. CDR3 loop: CASSLGPYLFRLTGELFF. CDR3 sequence (DNA): TGCGCCAGCAGCTTGGGGCCTTATTTATTCAGGCTCACCGGGGAGCTGTTTTTT.

The rearrangement links TRBV13 to TRBJ2-7, with TRBD2 identical over 10 bases. The length of the CDR3 is 17 residues. Germline CDR1 PRHDT, CDR2 FYEKMQ (reference sequence). Trimming took 0 bases from V and 1 from J; bases not matched to a gene: 6. CDR3 amino acids: CASSLGAGGPISYEQYF. Written as DNA, the CDR3 is TGTGCCAGCAGCTTAGGAGCGGGGGGGCCCATTTCCTACGAGCAGTACTTC. The variable domain in full, completed from reference TRBV13 and TRBJ2-7, reads AAGVIQSPRHLIKEKRETATLKCYPIPRHDTVYWYQQGPGQDPQFLISFYEKMQSDKGSIPDRFSAQQFSDYHSELNMSSLELGDSALYFCASSLGAGGPISYEQYFGPGTRLTVT.

V usage is TRBV7-3 and J usage is TRBJ2-1, with TRBD2 matching 11 bases. Germline trimming cut 6 bases from V and 8 bases from J; bases unmatched to any gene: 15. CDR3 length: 17 residues. CDR1 SGHTA and CDR2 FQGTGA come from the germline V gene. CDR3 amino acids: CASSVSSGGPPLHEQFF. In nucleotides, the CDR3 is TGTGCCAGCAGTGTGTCTAGCGGGGGGCCGCCTCTTCATGAGCAGTTCTTC.